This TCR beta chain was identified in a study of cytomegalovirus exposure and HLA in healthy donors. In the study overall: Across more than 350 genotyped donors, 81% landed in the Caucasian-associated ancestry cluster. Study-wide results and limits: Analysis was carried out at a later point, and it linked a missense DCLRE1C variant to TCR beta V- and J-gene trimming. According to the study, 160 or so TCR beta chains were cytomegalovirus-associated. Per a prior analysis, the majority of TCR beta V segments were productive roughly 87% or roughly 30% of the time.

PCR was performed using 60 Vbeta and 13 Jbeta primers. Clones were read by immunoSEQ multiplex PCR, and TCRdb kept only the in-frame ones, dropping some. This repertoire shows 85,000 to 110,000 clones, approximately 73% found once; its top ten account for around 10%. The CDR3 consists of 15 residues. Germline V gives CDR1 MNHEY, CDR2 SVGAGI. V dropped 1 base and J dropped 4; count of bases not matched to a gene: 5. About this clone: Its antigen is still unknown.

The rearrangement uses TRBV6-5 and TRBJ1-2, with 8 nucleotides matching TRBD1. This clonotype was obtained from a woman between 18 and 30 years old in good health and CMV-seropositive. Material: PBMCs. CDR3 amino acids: CASSYLQGAGYGYTF. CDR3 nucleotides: TGTGCCAGCAGTTACTTGCAGGGGGCGGGCTATGGCTACACCTTC.